This T cell receptor (beta chain) was sequenced during a study of T cell clonality in common variable immunodeficiency (dated by TCRdb to between 2015 and 2016). CVID samples and control samples contributed equivalent amounts of genomic DNA as sequencing input. For every sample, a 60 bp segment covering the rearranged TCRbeta CDR3 region was amplified and then sequenced. The immunoSEQ assay, a bias-corrected multiplex PCR with high-throughput sequencing, was employed for TCRbeta amplification. Per the authors' processing: Every unique nucleotide sequence was considered a clone and was annotated with V, D and J genes, copy number and frequency. Sequences were labeled productive if in frame, and non-productive if out of frame or containing stop codons. Clonality was calculated from Shannon's entropy as previously described. The predicted amino acid sequences of productive clones were used to derive the mean CDR3 Kyte-Doolittle hydropathy. The R hclust function was used to hierarchically cluster scaled V gene usage with Manhattan distance and complete linkage. Sharing of clones by CDR3 amino acid sequence was evaluated through resampling of 12 repertoires per group over 100 rounds. The repertoires were searched for 70 published EBV-specific TCRbeta sequences and fewer than 250 published CMV-specific TCRbeta sequences. A couple of CVID samples that yielded fewer than 10,000 sequences were excluded from the analysis, so 42 CVID repertoires were retained. What TCRdb holds here is the immuneACCESS table cut down to in-frame rearrangements. Part of the clones is not present; checked against another copy, under half of the missing clones reflect an unresolved V gene, and the others are unexplained. V and J calls and clone size are those listed in that table; D and trimming were worked out from the DNA. For this sample, 40,000 to 55,000 clones appear and none is a singleton. The top ten constitute under 11% of the sample.

Summary of the overall study and its limitations: Even though DNA input was equal, the average per sample came to 80,000 to 100,000 unique sequences for controls compared with 30,000 to 40,000 for CVID samples. CVID subjects shared fewer TCRbeta clones with each other than healthy controls did (p < 0.0001). Fewer deletions and N-nucleotide insertions were reportedly observed in CVID TCRbeta sequences, and highly modified clones with 13 or more V deletions were reportedly absent from CVID TCRbeta sequences. According to the authors, finding the cause of the higher clonality in CVID would require sequencing the repertoires of T cell subpopulations. Patient heterogeneity within the CVID cohort put limits on correlating repertoire features with clinical complications. Compared with healthy controls, CVID subjects showed increased TCRbeta clonality (t-test p = 0.018), a feature most characteristic of about a third of subjects.

The CDR1 and CDR2 encoded by the germline V gene are SGHAT and FQNNGV. V sheds 3 bases and J sheds 4 bases, leaving 9 bases between their ends. From cysteine to phenylalanine, the CDR3 is 13 amino acids long. The CDR3 was read in part: 30 bases, with the frame set at base 1. This clone appeared many times. The antigen this receptor binds is unknown. The CDR3 end falls 3 residues outside the read, so it is completed with the germline J gene. Most CVID patients and most healthy controls were of Caucasian heritage. From each donor, about 5 to 8.5 ml of heparinized peripheral whole blood was collected. Genomic DNA from adults with common variable immune deficiency (CVID) and from healthy adult controls was the source for sequencing TCRbeta CDR3 repertoires. The control group was made up of 22 healthy adult volunteers (about ten male and around twelve female) whose ages ranged from roughly 20 to 70 years, with a mean age of approximately 31. Diluted blood was density-centrifuged over Hypaque 1077 or Ficoll-Paque to isolate peripheral blood mononuclear cells. Genomic DNA was extracted from unsorted mononuclear cells by Qiagen column purification or by a centrifugation-based method.

The sequencing input was peripheral blood mononuclear cells. The V gene is TRBV11-2 and the J gene is TRBJ1-1; the D region possibly corresponds to TRBD1 (6 bases align). The clonotype was recovered from a person aged 18 to 75 in good health. The covered CDR3 bases are TGTGCCAGCAGCTTCTCCAGGGGCACTGAA. It is translated as CASSFSRGTE. The CDR3 in its entirety is CASSFSRGTEAFF.